The rows below give T cell receptor beta chains drawn from one sample of a study of T-cell reconstitution after alpha-beta-depleted transplantation in children. One entry per CDR3 protein results from TCRdb running MiXCR on the PCR reads. This table has fewer than 700,000 distinct CDR3 sequences, over 10% appearing once. The specimen was PBMCs, mostly from graft donor cells, collected 360 days after TCRalphabeta/CD19-depleted stem cell transplant. The receptors were sampled from a male patient aged 10 to 17 who had a stem cell transplant for acute myeloid leukemia, so the T cells may come from the graft donor. CDR3s include the opening cysteine and the closing phenylalanine or tryptophan. A D gene is named only where the DNA matches it firmly. Not all rows give a size; the values are once, few, many and, for expanded clones, a class.

TRBD1,TRBJ2-7,TRBV12-3/TRBV12-4,few,CASRDREQSYEQYF,TGTGCCAGCAGAGACAGGGAGCAGTCCTACGAGCAGTACTTC
-,TRBJ2-7,TRBV19,-,CASSIAKGHDEQYF,TGTGCCAGTAGTATAGCGAAAGGGCACGACGAGCAGTACTTC
-,TRBJ2-7,TRBV28,-,CASRADSSYEQYF,TGTGCCAGCAGAGCGGACTCATCCTACGAGCAGTACTTC
TRBD2,TRBJ2-1,TRBV7-3,once,CPSSLAASGRNEQFF,TGTCCCAGCAGCTTAGCGGCTAGCGGGAGAAATGAGCAGTTCTTC
TRBD2,TRBJ2-1,TRBV5-1,-,CASSLELAGKKQFF,TGCGCCAGCAGCTTGGAACTAGCGGGAAAGAAGCAGTTCTTC
-,TRBJ2-7,TRBV28,few,CASSFAERVLPEQYF,TGTGCCAGCAGTTTTGCGGAAAGGGTGTTACCCGAGCAGTACTTC
-,TRBJ2-7,TRBV7-8,-,CASSLGITAYEQYF,TGTGCCAGCAGCTTGGGAATAACAGCTTACGAGCAGTACTTC
-,TRBJ2-7,TRBV30,-,CAWRRGLSDPYEQYF,TGTGCCTGGAGGCGGGGGCTTTCCGACCCCTACGAGCAGTACTTC
-,TRBJ1-3,TRBV29-1,few,CSVLTGSGNTIYF,TGCAGCGTTCTTACAGGGTCTGGAAACACCATATATTTT
TRBD2,TRBJ2-1,TRBV4-2,-,CAMSPGTSGSMYNEQFF,TGTGCCATGAGCCCCGGGACTAGCGGGAGTATGTACAATGAGCAGTTCTTC
-,TRBJ2-5,TRBV20-1,-,CSADQGIEETQYF,TGCAGTGCGGACCAGGGGATCGAGGAGACCCAGTACTTC